Presented here are 17 T cell receptor beta chains from one specimen sequenced in a study of cytomegalovirus exposure and HLA in healthy donors. Use of 60 Vbeta and 13 Jbeta primers characterized the PCR. Clones were read by immunoSEQ multiplex PCR, and TCRdb kept only the in-frame ones, dropping some. Here the sample spans under 200,000 clones, around 77% being singletons. The sequencing sample was made of PBMCs. These TCRs come from a woman aged 45-60 years in good health and CMV-seropositive.

The J gene is TRBJ1-2, the V gene TRBV9; maybe TRBD1 (5 bases). The CDR3 covers 14 residues. Per the germline V gene, CDR1 is SGDLS and CDR2 is YYNGEE. Between the trimmed V and J ends, which lost 0 bases and 4 bases, there was a span of 10 bases. CDR3 bases: TGTGCCAGCAGCGTAGGCGGGGGGAGCTATGGCTACACCTTC. Amino acid sequence: CASSVGGGSYGYTF. The full variable domain, rest sourced from reference TRBV9 and TRBJ1-2, is DSGVTQTPKHLITATGQRVTLRCSPRSGDLSVYWYQQSLDQGLQFLIQYYNGEERAKGNILERFSAQQFPDLHSELNLSSLELGDSALYFCASSVGGGSYGYTFGSGTRLTVV.

The V gene is TRBV7-2, the J gene TRBJ2-7; TRBD2 aligns across 12 bases. With 1 base clipped from V and 5 bases from J, the junction kept 3 bases outside the gene matches. The CDR3 is 15 amino acids. Germline loops: CDR1 SGHTA, CDR2 FQGNSA. CDR3: CASSLVTSGSNEQYF. CDR3 in DNA: TGTGCCAGCAGCTTAGTGACTAGCGGGAGTAACGAGCAGTACTTC.

The gene calls are TRBV15 and TRBJ1-2, with 9 bases identical to TRBD1. The germline gives CDR1 LNHNV, CDR2 YYDKDF (reference sequence). CDR3 length: 15 amino acids. The junction had 6 bases not matched to a gene; V was cut back by 4 bases and J by 3 bases. The CDR3 DNA reads TGTGCCACCAGCACAGACAGGGGGGCGGACTATGGCTACACCTTC. Protein product: CATSTDRGADYGYTF.

The V and J genes are TRBV27 and TRBJ2-1, with D tentatively TRBD2 (6 bases). V shed 4 bases and J shed 1 base, with 8 bases lying between them. The length of the CDR3 is 14 residues. Germline V gene data show CDR1 as MNHEY and CDR2 as SMNVEV (reference sequence). DNA of the CDR3: TGTGCCAGCAGTTCGGGACTGTCCTACAATGAGCAGTTCTTC. Residues: CASSSGLSYNEQFF.

The V and J genes are TRBV7-6 and TRBJ2-7; TRBD2 might be the D (7 bases). Germline assignment: CDR1 SGHVS and CDR2 FNYEAQ. V was clipped by 4 bases and J by 4 bases, with 17 bases between them. This CDR3 comprises 15 residues. CDR3 loop: CASSSRGGDQYEQYF. CDR3 sequence (DNA): TGTGCCAGCAGCTCGAGGGGGGGGGACCAGTACGAGCAGTACTTC.

V and J are TRBV19 and TRBJ2-1, with 11 bases that match TRBD2. The V and J ends lost 4 bases and 5 bases, in that order; junction bases with no gene match: 10. Germline assignment: CDR1 LNHDA and CDR2 SQIVND (reference sequence). This CDR3 spans 17 amino acids. CDR3: CASSSRTSGWDHNEQFF. In DNA, the CDR3 is TGTGCCAGTAGTAGTAGGACTAGCGGGTGGGACCACAATGAGCAGTTCTTC.

The chain combines TRBV2 with TRBJ2-5; possibly TRBD1 for D (6 bases). The length of the CDR3 is 16 residues. V lost 7 bases, J lost 2 bases, and 20 bases lay in between. The V gene's germline CDR1 is SNHLY and CDR2 FYNNEI. The CDR3 sequence is CASTIQGTLSQETQYF. CDR3 in DNA: TGTGCCAGCACTATTCAGGGGACACTATCTCAAGAGACCCAGTACTTC.

This chain joins TRBV7-9 and TRBJ2-7; 10 positions match TRBD2. This CDR3 region has 17 residues. V was clipped by 0 bases and J by 3 bases; unmatched bases: 8. Germline V lookup: CDR1 SEHNR, CDR2 FQNEAQ (reference sequence). CDR3 nucleotides: TGTGCCAGCAGCTTAGCGGGGGGACTAGCGAGGAACTACGAGCAGTACTTC. Encoded protein: CASSLAGGLARNYEQYF.

This chain connects TRBV7-2 to TRBJ2-1; D is perhaps TRBD2 (5 bases). Trimming stripped 1 base from V and 6 bases from J, with 16 bases between. This CDR3 region has 16 residues. The germline V gene has CDR1 SGHTA and CDR2 FQGNSA. CDR3 amino acids: CASSLVTGRVGNEQFF. DNA for the CDR3: TGTGCCAGCAGCTTAGTAACTGGGAGAGTAGGCAATGAGCAGTTCTTC.

Remarks on this clone: Other DNA sequences in the sample encode the same CDR3. This chain uses TRBV2 with TRBJ2-5; maybe TRBD1 (6 bases). V was pared by 3 bases and J by 4 bases, with 6 bases between. Germline V gene sequence: CDR1 SNHLY, CDR2 FYNNEI. This CDR3 contains 12 residues. The CDR3 DNA reads as TGTGCCAGCAGTGACAGGGGAGAGACCCAGTACTTC. It specifies CASSDRGETQYF.

The genes are TRBV5-5 and TRBJ2-1, with 7 positions matching TRBD1. Germline V gene sequence: CDR1 SGHKS, CDR2 YYEKEE (reference sequence). The trim removed 4 bases at V and 10 bases at J, leaving 11 bases unmatched. The CDR3 runs 14 residues. CDR3 sequence reads: CASSRSQVTGEQFF. The DNA for the CDR3 is TGTGCCAGCAGCCGGTCCCAGGTGACAGGGGAGCAGTTCTTC.

The chain uses TRBV18 and TRBJ2-7; 11 bases line up with TRBD2. Trimming at V came to 0 bases and at J to 2 bases, leaving 3 bases not matched to a gene. The V gene's germline CDR1 is KGHSH and CDR2 LQKENI. The CDR3 covers 16 residues. CDR3 sequence: CASSPPGLADPYEQYF. The CDR3 region has the DNA TGTGCCAGCTCACCACCGGGACTAGCGGACCCCTACGAGCAGTACTTC.

The chain uses TRBV28 and TRBJ1-2, with 10 nucleotides matching TRBD1. There are 15 residues in the CDR3. With 5 bases clipped from V and 3 bases from J, the junction kept 6 bases outside the gene matches. Germline CDR1 MDHEN, CDR2 SYDVKM. The CDR3 reads CASSAPGTGDYGYTF. The CDR3 nucleotides read TGTGCCAGCAGTGCCCCCGGGACAGGGGACTATGGCTACACCTTC.

V is TRBV7-2 and J is TRBJ2-2; 8 nucleotides align to TRBD1. This CDR3 is built from 17 residues. The V gene's germline CDR1 is SGHTA and CDR2 FQGNSA. J lost 7 bases, V lost 7 bases, and 17 bases had no gene match. The CDR3 coding sequence is TGTGCCAGCAAAAGAGGGCTCGGACAGGGAGAGAGCGGGGAGCTGTTTTTT. Protein: CASKRGLGQGESGELFF.

The chain is built from TRBV5-5 and TRBJ2-7, with a possible D match to TRBD1 (6 bases). The CDR3 covers 12 residues. Trimming took 0 bases from V and 10 from J, leaving 11 bases between them. The germline V gene has CDR1 SGHKS and CDR2 YYEKEE (reference sequence). The CDR3: CASSLEGEKQYF. The CDR3 DNA is TGTGCCAGCAGCTTGGAGGGGGAAAAACAGTACTTC. Full variable domain (rest looked up from reference TRBV5-5 and TRBJ2-7): DAGVTQSPTHLIKTRGQQVTLRCSPISGHKSVSWYQQVLGQGPQFIFQYYEKEERGRGNFPDRFSARQFPNYSSELNVNALLLGDSALYLCASSLEGEKQYFGPGTRLTVT.

The rearrangement links TRBV7-6 to TRBJ2-5, with D perhaps matching TRBD2 (5 bases). CDR1 is SGHVS and CDR2 is FNYEAQ in the germline V gene. The CDR3 sequence is 15 residues long. With 1 base removed from V and 4 bases from J, the gap between germline ends came to 13 bases. Here the CDR3 reads CASSLGFSSLETQYF. Here the CDR3 DNA reads TGTGCCAGCAGCTTAGGGTTTTCTAGCCTAGAGACCCAGTACTTC.

This chain links TRBV28 with TRBJ2-3; 7 bases are a match to TRBD1. The V gene's germline CDR1 is MDHEN and CDR2 SYDVKM. Unmatched junction bases numbered 6, after V lost 4 bases and J lost 2 bases. CDR3 length: 15 residues. This chain's CDR3 is CASSSGDRNTDTQYF. The CDR3 coding sequence is TGTGCCAGCAGTTCTGGGGACAGAAACACAGATACGCAGTATTTT.